Below, 3 T cell receptor beta chains from the same sample are listed, as sequenced in a study of T-cell memory formation after mild COVID-19. TCRdb re-called the 5' RACE reads with MiXCR, one entry per CDR3 protein. The sample records 350,000 to 450,000 distinct CDR3 sequences, around 14% being singletons. Sequenced material: PBMCs or a T cell subset sorted from them (not recorded which). These receptor sequences come from a man younger than 30 who had mild COVID-19 (a few samples of this study predate the infection). Cell type and time point are not known.

This clonotype occurred a few times. This chain links TRBV7-3 with TRBJ1-5; D is unclear. V dropped 3 bases and J dropped 5 bases, with 2 bases sitting between them. CDR3 length: 11 amino acids. The germline CDR1 and CDR2 sequences are SGHTA and FQGTGA. The CDR3 protein is CASSFHQPQHF. The DNA for the CDR3 is TGTGCCAGCAGCTTCCATCAGCCCCAGCATTTT.

This clonotype was counted at least ten times. At one of its ends the junction is not consistent with the germline gene, which may arise from a read error. This chain links TRBV4-1 with TRBJ2-5; D may be TRBD2 (6 bases). This CDR3 region has 13 residues. Germline V gene data show CDR1 as MGHRA and CDR2 as YSYEKL. The CDR3 loop is CASSRGGAETQYF. The DNA for the CDR3 is TGTGCCAGCAGCCGAGGAGGGGCAGAGACCCAGTACTTC.

This clonotype has just a few counts. V usage is TRBV7-9 and J usage is TRBJ1-1; D is perhaps TRBD1 (5 bases). CDR1 is SEHNR, CDR2 FQNEAQ, per germline (reference sequence). V dropped 3 bases and J dropped 4 bases, with 15 bases sitting between them. CDR3 length equals 15 residues. The CDR3 sequence: CASSFSRAAGTEAFF. In DNA, the CDR3 is TGTGCCAGCAGCTTTTCCAGGGCGGCGGGCACTGAAGCTTTCTTT.